This T cell receptor (beta chain) is from a study of radiation and T cells in renal cell carcinoma. This table comes from immunoSEQ multiplex PCR, and its TCRdb copy is limited to in-frame clones, with some not included. The repertoire holds 160,000 or so clones, with roughly 89% as singletons. On this clone itself: Other nucleotide sequences in the sample specify the same CDR3.

This CDR3 is built from 15 residues. V dropped 0 bases and J dropped 4; count of bases not matched to a gene: 4. Germline assignment: CDR1 SGDLS and CDR2 YYNGEE. Time point of the sample: blood 2 weeks post-SBRT. Regarding treatment: 15 Gy SBRT to primary tumor, nephrectomy 4 weeks later. The V gene is TRBV9, the J gene TRBJ2-1; 7 bases line up with TRBD2. Sequencing used blood, obtained from a patient whose treatment included radiotherapy and nephrectomy. The TCR originated in a woman in her forties or fifties with renal cell carcinoma. The CDR3: CASSVAGGGYNEQFF. The CDR3 region has the DNA TGTGCCAGCAGCGTAGCTGGCGGGGGTTACAATGAGCAGTTCTTC.